Listed below are T cell receptor beta chains from one sample, sequenced in a study of blood T cells in healthy people across ages. Each CDR3 protein is one row after TCRdb ran MiXCR on the 5' RACE reads. The sample lists about 930,000 distinct CDR3 sequences, approximately 32% seen once, with 10% to 13% in the top ten. A further study also used this sample, focusing on T cells of mothers and their children.

The sample taken for sequencing was blood. The receptors here all came from a woman aged 40 to 50 in good health. Each CDR3 is given with its conserved first and last residue. The listing skips clone size in some rows; elsewhere it reads once, few, many or a size class.

j_call clone_size v_call cdr3_length cdr3_aa
TRBJ2-5 . TRBV13 15 CASSRKLTSAGTQYF
TRBJ2-3 . TRBV20-1 15 CSARGEREWADTQYF
TRBJ2-3 . TRBV28 16 CASTPPQGLSTDTQYF
TRBJ2-1 many TRBV24-1 15 CATSDLGNQYNEQFF
TRBJ2-5 few TRBV28 16 CASSLPGTPSGKTQYF
TRBJ1-5 . TRBV5-5 15 CAGSWGQGSNQPQHF
TRBJ2-3 . TRBV27 17 CASSLTLTGVSTDTQYF
TRBJ1-2 few TRBV2 13 CASSGIVSYGYTF
TRBJ2-1 . TRBV3-1 11 CASSQGRGQFF
TRBJ1-4 few TRBV15 15 CATSRPGQSREKLFF
TRBJ1-4 many TRBV28 14 CASSYRGGNEKLFF
TRBJ2-7 many TRBV5-8 13 CASSSTATYEQYF
TRBJ1-1 few TRBV12-3/TRBV12-4 12 CASSLRQLETFF
TRBJ2-1 . TRBV28 14 CASSSGLAYNEQFF
TRBJ1-1 few TRBV12-3/TRBV12-4 13 CASSILLDPEAFF
TRBJ1-2 . TRBV27 17 CASSLSRTGEANYGHTF
TRBJ2-7 many TRBV5-5 14 CASSRTGDAYEQYF
TRBJ2-7 . TRBV7-9 14 CASRDMTGSYEQYF
TRBJ2-2 few TRBV7-2 16 CASSLARHRDTGELFF
TRBJ1-1 . TRBV5-1 14 CASSLGDGTAEAFF
TRBJ2-7 few TRBV13 18 CASSPYGLAGSSSYEQYF
TRBJ2-1 few TRBV27 15 CASSSGDTYYNEQFF
TRBJ1-6 . TRBV28 19 CASSPTGYRILRDNSPLHF
TRBJ2-1 many TRBV18 19 CASSSRTSGGPDLGYEQFF
TRBJ2-1 few TRBV29-1 14 CSVDRQGSHNEQFF
TRBJ1-5 . TRBV29-1 21 CSVRDRGRPFTPPRPNQPQHF
TRBJ1-1 few TRBV14 15 CASSQARGAGTEAFF
. few TRBV10-3 15 CATRTGTDSQETQFF
TRBJ1-1 few TRBV19 15 CASSQGRGLDTEAFF
TRBJ1-1 . TRBV24-1 13 CATSVTENTEAFF
TRBJ1-1 few TRBV4-3 15 CANSQDKLGRGAAFF
TRBJ2-5 once TRBV6-2/TRBV6-3 15 CANTFDRGRVETQYF
TRBJ2-5 . TRBV20-1 13 CSARRGAEGTQYF